This entry lists 2 T cell receptor beta chains sequenced from one sample in a study of cytomegalovirus exposure and HLA in healthy donors. Primers for the PCR totalled 60 Vbeta and 13 Jbeta. The table came from immunoSEQ multiplex PCR; TCRdb's copy has only in-frame clones and leaves some out. The sample lists roughly 88,000 clones, just under 70% occurring once. Source material: PBMCs. The receptors were sampled from a man aged 45-60 years in good health and CMV-seronegative.

Here the CDR3 reads CASSWSRGVYNEQFF. CDR3 nucleotides: TGCGCCAGCAGCTGGTCTCGGGGGGTCTACAATGAGCAGTTCTTC. V gene TRBV5-1 combines with J gene TRBJ2-1; 7 positions agree with TRBD2. V lost 3 bases, J lost 3 bases, and 6 bases stayed unmatched. The CDR3 has 15 residues. Germline V CDR1 and CDR2: SGHRS, YFSETQ.

This clone was found a few times. The CDR3 DNA follows: TGTGCCAGCAACAGGGACCGATATAGCAATCAGCCCCAGCATTTT. It encodes CASNRDRYSNQPQHF. J is TRBJ1-5 and V is TRBV6-5, with D maybe TRBD1 (6 bases). Deletions cut 7 bases from V and 0 bases from J, with 13 bases between. The CDR3 runs to 15 residues. CDR1 is MNHEY and CDR2 is SVGAGI in the germline V gene.